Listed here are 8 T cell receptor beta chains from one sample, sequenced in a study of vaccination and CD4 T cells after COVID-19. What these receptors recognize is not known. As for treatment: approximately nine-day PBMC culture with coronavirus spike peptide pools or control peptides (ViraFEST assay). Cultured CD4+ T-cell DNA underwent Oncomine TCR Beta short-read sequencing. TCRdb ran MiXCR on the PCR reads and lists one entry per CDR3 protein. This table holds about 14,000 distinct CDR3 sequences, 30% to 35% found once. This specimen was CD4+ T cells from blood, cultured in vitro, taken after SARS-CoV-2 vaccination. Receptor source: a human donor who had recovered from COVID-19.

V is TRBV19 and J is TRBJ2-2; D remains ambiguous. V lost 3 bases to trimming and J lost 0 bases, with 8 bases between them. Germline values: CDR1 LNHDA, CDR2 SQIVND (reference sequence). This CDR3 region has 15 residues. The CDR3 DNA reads TGTGCCAGTAGTATCACTCCTTCGAACACCGGGGAGCTGTTTTTT. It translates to CASSITPSNTGELFF.

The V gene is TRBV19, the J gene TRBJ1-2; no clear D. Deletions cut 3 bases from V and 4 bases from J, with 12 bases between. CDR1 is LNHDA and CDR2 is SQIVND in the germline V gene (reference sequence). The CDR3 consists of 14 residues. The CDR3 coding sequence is TGTGCCAGTAGTATCATGGGTCGGTCCTATGGCTACACCTTC. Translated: CASSIMGRSYGYTF.

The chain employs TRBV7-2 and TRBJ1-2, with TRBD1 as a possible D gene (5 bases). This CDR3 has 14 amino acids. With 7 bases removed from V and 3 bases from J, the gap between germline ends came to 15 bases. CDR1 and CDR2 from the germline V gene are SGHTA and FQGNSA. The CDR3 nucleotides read TGTGCCAGCACCCCGTACGGGGGGGACTATGGCTACACCTTC. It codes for CASTPYGGDYGYTF.

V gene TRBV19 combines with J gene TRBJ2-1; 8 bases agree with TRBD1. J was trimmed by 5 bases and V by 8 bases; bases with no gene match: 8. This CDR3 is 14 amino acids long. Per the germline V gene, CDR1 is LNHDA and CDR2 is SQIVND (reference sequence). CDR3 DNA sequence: TGTGCCAGTGAGGGGGACAGGATCAACAATGAGCAGTTCTTC. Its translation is CASEGDRINNEQFF.

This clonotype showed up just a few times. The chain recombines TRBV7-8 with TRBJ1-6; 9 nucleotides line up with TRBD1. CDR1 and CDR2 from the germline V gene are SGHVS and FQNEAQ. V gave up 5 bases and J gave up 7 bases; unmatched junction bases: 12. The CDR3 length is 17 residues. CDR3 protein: CASSATLGTGSNSPLHF. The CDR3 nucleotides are TGTGCCAGCAGCGCCACTCTCGGGACAGGGAGCAATTCACCCCTCCACTTT.

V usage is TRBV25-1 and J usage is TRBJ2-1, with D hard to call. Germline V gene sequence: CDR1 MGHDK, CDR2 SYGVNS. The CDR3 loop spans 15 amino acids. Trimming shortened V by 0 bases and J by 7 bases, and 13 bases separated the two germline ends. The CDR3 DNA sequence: TGTGCCAGCAGTGAATATAAGCCCCCCCTGAATGAGCAGTTCTTC. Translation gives CASSEYKPPLNEQFF.

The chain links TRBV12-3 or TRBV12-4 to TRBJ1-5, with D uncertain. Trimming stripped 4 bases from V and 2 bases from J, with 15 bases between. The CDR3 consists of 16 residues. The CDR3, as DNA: TGTGCCAGCAGTTCTGTAAACAGCGGAGGCAATCAGCCCCAGCATTTT. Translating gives CASSSVNSGGNQPQHF.

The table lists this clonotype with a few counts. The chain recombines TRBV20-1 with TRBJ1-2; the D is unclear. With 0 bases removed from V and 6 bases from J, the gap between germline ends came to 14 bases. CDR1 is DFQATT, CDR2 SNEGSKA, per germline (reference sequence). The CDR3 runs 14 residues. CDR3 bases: TGCAGTGCTAGAGACTCGGGCTCTCTGGATGGCTACACCTTC. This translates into CSARDSGSLDGYTF.